The 7 T cell receptor beta chains given below trace back to one sample, sequenced in a study of T cell responses to AZD1222 COVID-19 vaccine. The method was immunoSEQ multiplex PCR; TCRdb's version includes in-frame clones alone and lacks a portion of them. This sample has 150,000 or so clones; 88% occur once, and the top ten carry around 3%. Sequencing used peripheral blood, obtained on day 0 of AZD1222 vaccination. The receptors come from an adult in good health.

The chain has TRBV7-9 and TRBJ2-7; D call uncertain. V was shortened by 1 base and J by 0 bases, with 13 bases between the two germline ends. Germline assignment: CDR1 SEHNR and CDR2 FQNEAQ (reference sequence). The CDR3 is made up of 16 amino acids. The CDR3 reads CASSLVRWASSYEQYF. The CDR3 DNA reads TGTGCCAGCAGCTTAGTTCGCTGGGCCAGCTCCTACGAGCAGTACTTC.

V and J are TRBV5-1 and TRBJ2-3; 11 bases align to TRBD2. The CDR3 is 17 residues long. V was clipped by 3 bases and J by 2 bases; unmatched bases: 8. Germline V lookup: CDR1 SGHRS, CDR2 YFSETQ. The DNA of the CDR3 is TGCGCCAGCAGCTGGTGGCTAGCGGGGGGCCCCACAGATACGCAGTATTTT. This codes for CASSWWLAGGPTDTQYF.

CDR3 nucleotides: TGTGCCAGCAGTGATTGGTGGACAGGAGGAAACACCATATATTTT. Translating gives CASSDWWTGGNTIYF. The V call is TRBV2, the J call TRBJ1-3; TRBD1 aligns across 7 bases. The germline gives CDR1 SNHLY, CDR2 FYNNEI. The CDR3 is 15 residues long. The V gene end was trimmed by 3 bases and the J gene end by 4 bases; junction bases not matched to a gene: 6.

This chain links TRBV3-1 (or the pseudogene TRBV3-2) with TRBJ2-5; 8 positions agree with TRBD1. The CDR3 length is 14 residues. V was pared by 5 bases and J by 5 bases, with 7 bases of the junction left unmatched. Looked up from germline, CDR1 is LGHDT and CDR2 is YNNKEL (reference sequence). CDR3 amino acids: CASSSRTGSETQYF. CDR3 nucleotide sequence: TGTGCCAGCAGCTCCCGGACAGGGTCTGAGACCCAGTACTTC.

The gene calls are TRBV11-2 and TRBJ1-2; 9 bases match TRBD1. V was clipped by 1 base and J by 4 bases; unmatched bases: 7. CDR1 is SGHAT, CDR2 FQNNGV, per germline. This CDR3 is 16 amino acids long. For the CDR3, the DNA is TGTGCCAGCAGCTTAGCAGCGACAGGGGGAGGCTATGGCTACACCTTC. Its translation: CASSLAATGGGYGYTF.

In nucleotides, the CDR3 is TGTGCCAGCAGGGTCTCCCCTAGCACAGATACGCAGTATTTT. Its translation: CASRVSPSTDTQYF. This chain joins TRBV27 and TRBJ2-3; the D is unclear. Germline CDR1 is MNHEY and CDR2 is SMNVEV (reference sequence). The CDR3 extends over 14 amino acids. V dropped 6 bases and J dropped 0 bases, with 10 bases sitting between them.

The table lists this clone with a count of one. The rearrangement uses TRBV3-1 (or the pseudogene TRBV3-2) and TRBJ2-7, with TRBD1 matching over 8 bases. CDR3 length: 16 residues. Germline values: CDR1 LGHDT, CDR2 YNNKEL (reference sequence). V lost 4 bases, J lost 7 bases, and 15 bases stayed unmatched. The CDR3, as DNA: TGTGCCAGCAGCCGTACATGGACAGGGACAACATCTGAGCAGTACTTC. It codes for CASSRTWTGTTSEQYF.